This T cell receptor (beta chain) comes out of a study of radiation and T cells in renal cell carcinoma. Details on this clone: The target antigen is unknown.

Sequencing used immunoSEQ multiplex PCR; TCRdb keeps in-frame clones, though not all of them. The sample includes over 120,000 clones, 75% to 90% of them seen just once. Study findings and constraints: From baseline, blood top tumor clonotypes peaked at 2 weeks post-radiation. Without pretreatment biopsies, baseline tumor clonotype presence was undetermined.

The CDR3 spans 14 residues. Trimming cost V 0 bases and J 5 bases, with 9 bases left between them. In germline, CDR1 is SGHRS, CDR2 YFSETQ. Time point described: blood 4 weeks post-SBRT, at nephrectomy. As for treatment: 15 Gy SBRT to primary tumor, nephrectomy 4 weeks later. Nephrectomy followed 15 Gy stereotactic body radiation by 4 weeks. Radiation-treated patients gave blood at baseline, week 2 and week 4. The sequence was obtained from a woman aged 50 to 65 with renal cell carcinoma. The material sequenced was blood, taken from a patient whose treatment included radiotherapy and nephrectomy. The chain has TRBV5-1 and TRBJ2-1, with D unclear. CDR3 nucleotide sequence: TGCGCCAGCAGCTTGGGCAGGCTTAACAATGAGCAGTTCTTC. Translating it yields CASSLGRLNNEQFF.